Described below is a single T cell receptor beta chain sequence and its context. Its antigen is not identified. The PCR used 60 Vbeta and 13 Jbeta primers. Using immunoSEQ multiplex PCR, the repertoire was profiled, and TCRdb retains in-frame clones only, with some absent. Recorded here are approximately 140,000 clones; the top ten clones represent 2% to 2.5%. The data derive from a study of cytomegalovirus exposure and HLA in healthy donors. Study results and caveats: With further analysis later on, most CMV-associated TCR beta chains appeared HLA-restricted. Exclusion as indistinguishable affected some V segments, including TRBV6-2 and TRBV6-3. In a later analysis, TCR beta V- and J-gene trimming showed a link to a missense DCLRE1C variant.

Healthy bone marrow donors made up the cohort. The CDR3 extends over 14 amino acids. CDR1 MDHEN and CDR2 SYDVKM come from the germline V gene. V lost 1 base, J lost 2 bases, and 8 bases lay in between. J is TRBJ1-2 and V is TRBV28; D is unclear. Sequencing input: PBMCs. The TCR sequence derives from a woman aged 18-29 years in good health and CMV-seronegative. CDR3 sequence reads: CASSLSGLNYGYTF. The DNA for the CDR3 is TGTGCCAGCAGTTTATCGGGTTTAAACTATGGCTACACCTTC.